The 5 T cell receptor beta chains in this list originate from one sample, sequenced in a study of blood T cell repertoires in COVID-19. TCRdb's table, derived via immunoSEQ multiplex PCR, lists solely in-frame clones and lacks some. The sample holds roughly 110,000 clones, 85% seen once. Material for sequencing was peripheral blood. The receptors here all came from a man in his forties with acute or convalescent COVID-19.

This sequence joins TRBV24-1 and TRBJ2-7; D not resolved. V lost 2 bases and J 7 bases, leaving 11 bases between the germline ends. CDR1 KGHDR and CDR2 SFDVKD come from the germline V gene. The CDR3 covers 13 residues. The CDR3 here is CATSDSLRAEQYF. In DNA form, the CDR3 reads TGTGCCACCAGTGATTCCCTCCGAGCGGAGCAGTACTTC.

The chain joins TRBV2 to TRBJ2-7, with 7 bases matching TRBD2. CDR1 is SNHLY and CDR2 is FYNNEI in the germline V gene. Trimming took 6 bases from V and 5 from J; bases not matched to a gene: 13. The CDR3 is 15 residues long. The chain's CDR3 is CASRRLTSPYHEQYF. CDR3 nucleotides: TGTGCCAGCAGGCGCTTGACTAGCCCCTACCACGAGCAGTACTTC.

This chain uses TRBV28 with TRBJ2-7, with D uncertain. The CDR3 totals 13 residues. CDR1 is MDHEN and CDR2 is SYDVKM in the germline V gene. Trimming removed 2 bases at V and 6 bases at J, with 11 bases between. DNA of the CDR3: TGTGCCAGCAGTTTAATGGCAGGCAGCGAGCAGTACTTC. It codes for CASSLMAGSEQYF.

V is TRBV7-3 and J is TRBJ2-3; 12 bases line up with TRBD2. CDR3 size: 15 residues. Losses at the gene ends were 3 bases for V and 4 bases for J; bases not matched to a gene: 2. Germline V CDR1 and CDR2: SGHTA, FQGTGA. The CDR3 nucleotides are TGTGCCAGCAGCTTTCTAGCGGGAGGGGCAGATACGCAGTATTTT. Protein sequence: CASSFLAGGADTQYF.

The sample holds one count of this clone. This chain uses TRBV11-2 with TRBJ1-6, with D maybe TRBD1 (6 bases). In germline, CDR1 is SGHAT, CDR2 FQNNGV. CDR3 length: 17 residues. V was pared by 7 bases and J by 10 bases, with 26 bases between. The CDR3 reads CASTPWGGAPSGSPLHF. In DNA form, the CDR3 reads TGTGCCAGCACCCCTTGGGGGGGGGCCCCCTCGGGGTCACCCCTCCACTTT. Drawing the rest from reference TRBV11-2 and TRBJ1-6, the complete variable domain is EAGVAQSPRYKIIEKRQSVAFWCNPISGHATLYWYQQILGQGPKLLIQFQNNGVVDDSQLPKDRFSAERLKGVDSTLKIQPAKLEDSAVYLCASTPWGGAPSGSPLHFGNGTRLTVT.